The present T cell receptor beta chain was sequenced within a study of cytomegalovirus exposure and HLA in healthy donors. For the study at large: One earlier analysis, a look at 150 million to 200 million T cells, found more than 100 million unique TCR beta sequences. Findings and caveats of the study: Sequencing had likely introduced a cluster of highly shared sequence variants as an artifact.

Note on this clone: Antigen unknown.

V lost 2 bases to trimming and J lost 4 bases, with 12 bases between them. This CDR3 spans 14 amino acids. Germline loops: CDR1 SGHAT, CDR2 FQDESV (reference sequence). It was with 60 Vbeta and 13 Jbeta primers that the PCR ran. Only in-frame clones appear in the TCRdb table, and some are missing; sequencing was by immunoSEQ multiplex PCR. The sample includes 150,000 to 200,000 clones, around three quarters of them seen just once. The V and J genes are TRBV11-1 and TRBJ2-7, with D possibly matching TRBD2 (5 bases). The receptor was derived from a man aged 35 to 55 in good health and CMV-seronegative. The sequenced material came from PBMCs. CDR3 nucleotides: TGTGCCAGCAGCTTAAGGCGGGTCCCATACGAGCAGTACTTC. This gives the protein CASSLRRVPYEQYF. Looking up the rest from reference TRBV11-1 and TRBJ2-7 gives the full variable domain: EAEVAQSPRYKITEKSQAVAFWCDPISGHATLYWYRQILGQGPELLVQFQDESVVDDSQLPKDRFSAERLKGVDSTLKIQPAELGDSAMYLCASSLRRVPYEQYFGPGTRLTVT.